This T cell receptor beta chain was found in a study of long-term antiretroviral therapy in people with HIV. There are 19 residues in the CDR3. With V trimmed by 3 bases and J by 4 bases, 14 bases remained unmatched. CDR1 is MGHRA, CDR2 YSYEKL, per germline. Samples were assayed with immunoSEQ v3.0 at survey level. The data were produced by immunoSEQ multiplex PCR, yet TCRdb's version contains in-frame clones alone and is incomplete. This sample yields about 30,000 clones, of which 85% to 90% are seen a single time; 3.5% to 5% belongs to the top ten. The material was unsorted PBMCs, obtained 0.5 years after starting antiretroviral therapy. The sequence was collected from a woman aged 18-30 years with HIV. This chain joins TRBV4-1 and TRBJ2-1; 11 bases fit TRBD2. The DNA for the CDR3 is TGCGCCAGCAGCCATTCCCGGGGAACTAGCGGGAGTTCGTACAATGAGCAGTTCTTC. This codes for CASSHSRGTSGSSYNEQFF.